This T cell receptor beta chain was documented in a study of blood T cell repertoires in COVID-19. About the research overall: The study drew acute and convalescent COVID-19 samples from the United States, Italy and Spain.

Under the authors' procedure: By means of reference gene primer amplification, nucleated cell counts were estimated. The protocol was immunoSEQ multiplex PCR, while the TCRdb copy is restricted to in-frame clones and leaves out a portion. V and J calls and clone size are copied from that table; D and trimming were computed from the DNA. Among 250,000 to 300,000 clones listed, around 87% were seen once. CDR3 size: 20 residues. The germline V gene encodes CDR1 SGHVS and CDR2 FQNEAQ. J gave up 4 bases and V 2 bases, and 19 bases lay outside the gene matches. Input material: peripheral blood. The V call is TRBV7-8, the J call TRBJ2-5; 10 bases are a match to TRBD2. The TCR was taken from a woman between 50 and 59 years old who had recovered from COVID-19. CDR3 protein: CASSLIPAASGRLVGETQYF. CDR3 DNA: TGTGCCAGCAGCTTAATCCCCGCCGCTAGCGGGAGACTTGTAGGAGAGACCCAGTACTTC.